One and the same sample provided the 6 T cell receptor beta chains below, sequenced in a study of blood T cell repertoires in COVID-19. The assay was immunoSEQ multiplex PCR, and TCRdb's table has in-frame clones only and misses some. The table includes fewer than 200,000 clones, about 88% detected once. Sequencing was performed on peripheral blood. These receptors all stem from a man between 60 and 75 years old with acute or convalescent COVID-19.

To note about this clone: The junction departs from germline at one end; a sequencing error may be responsible. The chain uses TRBV3-1 (or the pseudogene TRBV3-2) and TRBJ2-3; D perhaps matches TRBD2 (6 bases). The CDR3 runs 15 residues. The germline gives CDR1 LGHDT, CDR2 YNNKEL (reference sequence). The CDR3 is CASSQLAVGTDTQYF. The CDR3 DNA reads as TGCGCCAGCAGCCAACTAGCTGTCGGCACAGATACGCAGTATTTT.

The chain uses TRBV7-8 and TRBJ2-7; D is unclear. Per germline, CDR1 SGHVS and CDR2 FQNEAQ. V was trimmed by 2 bases and J by 6 bases, leaving 11 bases between them. The length of the CDR3 is 13 residues. As DNA, the CDR3 is TGTGCCAGCAGCTTACTTACACAGAGCGAGCAGTACGTC. Residues: CASSLLTQSEQYV.

Worth noting for this clone: Other DNA sequences from this sample encode an identical CDR3 as well. The rearrangement uses TRBV5-1 and TRBJ1-2; no reliable D call. Germline V gene sequence: CDR1 SGHRS, CDR2 YFSETQ. The CDR3 spans 13 residues. V gave up 0 bases and J gave up 2 bases, with 5 bases separating them. CDR3 loop: CASSLGQNYGYTF. CDR3 coding DNA: TGCGCCAGCAGCTTGGGGCAAAACTATGGCTACACCTTC.

This chain joins TRBV15 and TRBJ2-3, with 7 nucleotides matching TRBD1. The germline V gene has CDR1 LNHNV and CDR2 YYDKDF (reference sequence). CDR3 length: 16 amino acids. Unmatched junction bases numbered 7, after V lost 3 bases and J lost 1 base. CDR3 amino acids: CATSRKQGIGTDTQYF. Here the CDR3 DNA reads TGTGCCACCAGCAGGAAACAGGGGATCGGCACAGATACGCAGTATTTT.

This sequence joins TRBV19 and TRBJ1-2; D gene unclear. Deletions cut 5 bases from V and 8 bases from J, with 21 bases between. This CDR3 has 15 amino acids. Looked up from germline, CDR1 is LNHDA and CDR2 is SQIVND (reference sequence). CDR3 protein: CASSATRTDPGGYTF. DNA for the CDR3: TGTGCCAGTAGTGCTACCCGGACTGACCCTGGGGGCTACACCTTC.

The chain uses TRBV7-2 and TRBJ2-7, with TRBD1 identical over 12 bases. The trim removed 4 bases at V and 1 base at J, leaving 2 bases unmatched. From germline, CDR1 is SGHTA and CDR2 FQGNSA. The CDR3 is 15 residues long. This CDR3 is CASSWDRGPSYEQYV. CDR3 sequence (DNA): TGTGCCAGCAGCTGGGACAGGGGGCCATCCTACGAGCAGTACGTC.